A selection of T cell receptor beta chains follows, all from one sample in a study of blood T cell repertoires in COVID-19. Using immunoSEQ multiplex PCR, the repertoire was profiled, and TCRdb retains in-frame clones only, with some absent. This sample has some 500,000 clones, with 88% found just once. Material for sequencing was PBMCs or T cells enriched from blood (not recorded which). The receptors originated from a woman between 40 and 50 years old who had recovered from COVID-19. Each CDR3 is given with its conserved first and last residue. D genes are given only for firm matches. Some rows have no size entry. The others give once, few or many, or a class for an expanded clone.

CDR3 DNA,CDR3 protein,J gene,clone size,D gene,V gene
TGTGCCAGCAGCTTTGACAGCGAGACCCAGTACTTC,CASSFDSETQYF,TRBJ2-5,.,.,TRBV7-9
TGTGCCAGTTTACAGGGGCTATATGGCTACACCTTC,CASLQGLYGYTF,TRBJ1-2,.,TRBD1,TRBV28
TGTGCCAGCAGCCAGGGGACAGCTGATACGCAGTATTTT,CASSQGTADTQYF,TRBJ2-3,.,TRBD1,TRBV3-1/TRBV3-2
TGTGCCAGTAGTATGGGACTAGCTCCCTACGAGCAGTACTTC,CASSMGLAPYEQYF,TRBJ2-7,.,TRBD2,TRBV19
TGTGCCAGCAGACTAGCGGGAGTGAACGAGCAGTACTTC,CASRLAGVNEQYF,TRBJ2-7,.,TRBD2,TRBV12-3/TRBV12-4
TGTGCCAGCAGCTACCACCGCCGGGACAGGGGTTCGGAGACCCAGTACTTC,CASSYHRRDRGSETQYF,TRBJ2-5,.,TRBD1,TRBV11-2
TGTGCCAGCAGCTTTGTGAAGGGAGGCGACTATGGCTACACCTTC,CASSFVKGGDYGYTF,TRBJ1-2,.,.,TRBV7-9
TGTGCCAGCAGCTTACTAGCGGCCTACGAGCAGTACTTC,CASSLLAAYEQYF,TRBJ2-7,.,TRBD2,TRBV6-2/TRBV6-3
TGTGCCAGCAGCTCTGGAGCAGTCTCTGGAAACACCATATATTTT,CASSSGAVSGNTIYF,TRBJ1-3,once,.,TRBV11-2
TGTGCCAGCAGCTCTCAGGGTTATAATTCACCCCTCCACTTT,CASSSQGYNSPLHF,TRBJ1-6,few,.,TRBV7-2
TGTGCCAGCAGCCCAGGTTGGACTGAAGCTTTCTTT,CASSPGWTEAFF,TRBJ1-1,.,.,TRBV3-1/TRBV3-2
TGCGCCAGCAGTGAGTCGGCCTTTACCTACGAGCAGTACTTC,CASSESAFTYEQYF,TRBJ2-7,.,.,TRBV10-1
TGTGCCACCGCACCGCCGGGAACAAGGGGCTACACCTTC,CATAPPGTRGYTF,TRBJ1-2,.,.,TRBV6-5
TGCGCCAGCAGCATGTACGGAGGACAGTCAATCTACGAGCAGTACTTC,CASSMYGGQSIYEQYF,TRBJ2-7,.,.,TRBV5-1
TGTGCCAGCAGTGCCGGGACTCTCTACAATGAGCAGTTCTTC,CASSAGTLYNEQFF,TRBJ2-1,.,.,TRBV28
TGCAGTGTCAGGGGAGAGAAACTGTTTTTT,CSVRGEKLFF,TRBJ1-4,.,.,TRBV20-1
TGCAGCGTTGAAGGGCCGGGACAGTCTTCTACGGCCGTGTACGAGCAGTACTTC,CSVEGPGQSSTAVYEQYF,TRBJ2-7,few,TRBD1,TRBV29-1
TGTGCCAGCAGCTTACCTGCGGGGAAAGATACGCAGTATTTT,CASSLPAGKDTQYF,TRBJ2-3,.,.,TRBV7-2
TGTGCCAGCAGCTTTGCCACCGGGACAGTCTACGAGCAGTACTTC,CASSFATGTVYEQYF,TRBJ2-7,.,TRBD1,TRBV7-6
TGTGCCAGTAGTATATCGGGGTCAGAGACCCAGTACTTC,CASSISGSETQYF,TRBJ2-5,.,.,TRBV19
TGTGCCAGCAGCTCGTCTAGCGGGAGCTATGAGCAGTTCTTC,CASSSSSGSYEQFF,TRBJ2-1,once,TRBD2,TRBV11-2
TGTGCCAGCTCACCACCGTCCACGAACACCGGGGAGCTGTTTTTT,CASSPPSTNTGELFF,TRBJ2-2,.,.,TRBV18
TGTGCCAGCAGCTACAGGGAGAACACTGAAGCTTTCTTT,CASSYRENTEAFF,TRBJ1-1,.,.,TRBV3-1/TRBV3-2
TGCAGCGTTGAAGGTCACTCGAGAGTAGCTTTCTTT,CSVEGHSRVAFF,TRBJ1-1,once,.,TRBV29-1
TGTGCCAGCAAGTGGGGCGGAGGGGAGACCCAGTACTTC,CASKWGGGETQYF,TRBJ2-5,.,.,TRBV6-5
TGTGCCTGGACGGTCACCTCAGGAAACACCATATATTTT,CAWTVTSGNTIYF,TRBJ1-3,.,.,TRBV30
TGTGCCAGCAGCTTAGACAGGTCGCTCTCTGGAAACACCATATATTTT,CASSLDRSLSGNTIYF,TRBJ1-3,.,.,TRBV7-9
TGTGCCAGCAGTCCCCCTCCTGGCGGGACCGATGAGCAGTTCTTC,CASSPPPGGTDEQFF,TRBJ2-1,.,.,TRBV5-6
TGCGCCAGCAGCCTCCTCGGACAGGTAAACTCCTACGAGCAGTACTTC,CASSLLGQVNSYEQYF,TRBJ2-7,.,TRBD1,TRBV5-1
TGCGCCAGCAGCCCAACGGACAGGGGTCTCTACAATGAGCAGTTCTTC,CASSPTDRGLYNEQFF,TRBJ2-1,once,TRBD1,TRBV4-3
TGCAGTGCTAGTCGCACTAGCGACTACAATGAGCAGTTCTTC,CSASRTSDYNEQFF,TRBJ2-1,.,TRBD2,TRBV20-1
TGTGCTAGTGGTTTGGTACTTGGACAGGGAACCGGGGAGCTGTTTTTT,CASGLVLGQGTGELFF,TRBJ2-2,.,TRBD1,TRBV12-5
TGTGCCAGCAGCATGCGGACTAGCGGAAACTACAATGAGCAGTTCTTC,CASSMRTSGNYNEQFF,TRBJ2-1,once,TRBD2,TRBV5-8
TGTGCCTGGAGTTGGACAGGGGGCTTCACTGAAGCTTTCTTT,CAWSWTGGFTEAFF,TRBJ1-1,few,TRBD1,TRBV30
TGTGCCAGCAGCAAACGGGATACTGAAGCTTTCTTT,CASSKRDTEAFF,TRBJ1-1,.,.,TRBV21-1
TGTGCCTGGAGTGTACTCTCGGATGGCTACACCTTC,CAWSVLSDGYTF,TRBJ1-2,.,.,TRBV30
TGTGCCACCCGTCGCTACTATGAAGCTTTCTTT,CATRRYYEAFF,TRBJ1-1,.,.,TRBV15
TGTGCCAGCACCTGGGGTGGGGGGGTTGCTAAAAACATTCAGTACTTC,CASTWGGGVAKNIQYF,TRBJ2-4,.,TRBD2,TRBV3-1/TRBV3-2
TGTGCCAGCAGGACCCTCGGGGGGGCTAATGAAAAACTGTTTTTT,CASRTLGGANEKLFF,TRBJ1-4,once,.,TRBV25-1
TGTGCCAGCAGCTTAGAAACAGGGAGGGGGACTGAAGCTTTCTTT,CASSLETGRGTEAFF,TRBJ1-1,.,.,TRBV7-2
TGTGCCAGCAGACGCAGAAACTATGGCTACACCTTC,CASRRRNYGYTF,TRBJ1-2,few,.,TRBV6-5
TGTGCCAGCAGCTTATTATCGGGGTATGGTTACACTGAAGCTTTCTTT,CASSLLSGYGYTEAFF,TRBJ1-1,.,.,TRBV5-5
TGCAGCCTCCGGGGGAGAGAGAGCTCCTACAATGAGCAGTTCTTC,CSLRGRESSYNEQFF,TRBJ2-1,.,.,TRBV29-1
TGTGCCAGCAGATCCGACTACGACTCACCCCTCCACTTT,CASRSDYDSPLHF,TRBJ1-6,.,.,TRBV6-5
TGCGCCAGCAGCTGGATAAGCGCGGGCCTCTACAATGAGCAGTTCTTC,CASSWISAGLYNEQFF,TRBJ2-1,.,.,TRBV5-1
TGTGCCAGCAGCCACGGGACACATAGCAATCAGCCCCAGCATTTT,CASSHGTHSNQPQHF,TRBJ1-5,.,.,TRBV3-1/TRBV3-2
TGTGCCAGCAGCCTCGGGGTTCGTGAGCAGTTCTTC,CASSLGVREQFF,TRBJ2-1,.,.,TRBV11-3
TGTGCCAGCAGCCCCAACTCGGGGACAGAGGCCTACGAGCAGTACTTC,CASSPNSGTEAYEQYF,TRBJ2-7,.,TRBD1,TRBV3-1/TRBV3-2
TGTGCCAGCAGTTACGGACAGCCCACAGATACGCAGTATTTT,CASSYGQPTDTQYF,TRBJ2-3,.,.,TRBV6-5
TGTGCCACCAGCAGGTTGAGACTAGCGGGAGGGCCGGTTGACAATGAGCAGTTCTTC,CATSRLRLAGGPVDNEQFF,TRBJ2-1,few,TRBD2,TRBV15
TGTGCCAGCAGCCAAGGAGTTGTTGGCTATGGCTACACCTTC,CASSQGVVGYGYTF,TRBJ1-2,.,.,TRBV3-1/TRBV3-2
TGTGCCAGCAGCGTTGGGACAGGCAGAATTAACTATGGCTACACCTTC,CASSVGTGRINYGYTF,TRBJ1-2,once,TRBD1,TRBV9
TGTGCCAGCAGCGCCCCGGGACAGGGGCCCCACACCTTC,CASSAPGQGPHTF,TRBJ1-2,.,TRBD1,TRBV7-2